These 5 T cell receptor beta chains originate from one sample sequenced in a study of blood T cell repertoires in COVID-19. Sequencing was performed with immunoSEQ multiplex PCR; in TCRdb, only in-frame clones are kept and a portion is missing. The sample lists fewer than 120,000 clones; nearly 90% were seen once. Sequenced material: peripheral blood. These receptors were obtained from a human donor in a cohort sampled during active COVID-19.

DNA for the CDR3: TGTGCCAGCAGTTTTGCCGGGACAGGGACCTACGAGCAGTACTTC. Translation: CASSFAGTGTYEQYF. This chain links TRBV6-5 with TRBJ2-7; 9 bases are shared with TRBD1. The V segment lost 4 bases and the J segment 2 bases; nucleotides outside the gene matches: 6. Germline assignment: CDR1 MNHEY and CDR2 SVGAGI. The CDR3 is made up of 15 amino acids.

The chain couples TRBV29-1 to TRBJ2-2; 9 bases line up with TRBD1. The CDR3 totals 14 residues. CDR1 is SQVTM, CDR2 ANQGSEA, per germline. V dropped 4 bases and J dropped 5; count of bases not matched to a gene: 5. The CDR3 sequence: CSVGMTGGTGELFF. In DNA form, the CDR3 reads TGCAGCGTTGGAATGACAGGGGGAACCGGGGAGCTGTTTTTT.

The chain employs TRBV27 and TRBJ1-2; D is perhaps TRBD1 (5 bases). Germline CDR1 MNHEY, CDR2 SMNVEV (reference sequence). V was shortened by 0 bases and J by 2 bases, with 19 bases between the two germline ends. The CDR3 runs to 18 residues. CDR3 coding DNA: TGTGCCAGCAGTTTATCGATCGCCAGGGCGGGGGGGAACTATGGCTACACCTTC. It is translated as CASSLSIARAGGNYGYTF.

The V call is TRBV4-1, the J call TRBJ2-1; D call uncertain. Between the trimmed V and J ends, which lost 0 bases and 4 bases, there was a span of 16 bases. CDR3 length: 17 amino acids. Germline CDR1 MGHRA, CDR2 YSYEKL. The DNA for the CDR3 is TGCGCCAGCAGCCAAGACTCGCGCAACCCGCCGTACAATGAGCAGTTCTTC. Protein sequence: CASSQDSRNPPYNEQFF.

The rearrangement links TRBV5-6 to TRBJ2-7; 8 positions agree with TRBD1. This CDR3 has 15 amino acids. Unmatched junction bases numbered 11, after V lost 5 bases and J lost 4 bases. CDR1 SGHDT and CDR2 YYEEEE come from the germline V gene. The CDR3 DNA reads TGTGCCAGCAGTAATACCGGGACAGGACCATACGAGCAGTACTTC. It is translated as CASSNTGTGPYEQYF.